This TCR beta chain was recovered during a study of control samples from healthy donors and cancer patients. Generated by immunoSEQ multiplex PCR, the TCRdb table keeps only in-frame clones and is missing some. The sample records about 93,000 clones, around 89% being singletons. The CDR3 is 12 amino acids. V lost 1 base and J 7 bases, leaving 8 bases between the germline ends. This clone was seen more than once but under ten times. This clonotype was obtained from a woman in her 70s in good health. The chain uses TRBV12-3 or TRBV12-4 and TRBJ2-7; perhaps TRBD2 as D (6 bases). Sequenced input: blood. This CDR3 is CASSLGAGEQYF. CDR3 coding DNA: TGTGCCAGCAGTTTAGGGGCGGGGGAGCAGTACTTC.